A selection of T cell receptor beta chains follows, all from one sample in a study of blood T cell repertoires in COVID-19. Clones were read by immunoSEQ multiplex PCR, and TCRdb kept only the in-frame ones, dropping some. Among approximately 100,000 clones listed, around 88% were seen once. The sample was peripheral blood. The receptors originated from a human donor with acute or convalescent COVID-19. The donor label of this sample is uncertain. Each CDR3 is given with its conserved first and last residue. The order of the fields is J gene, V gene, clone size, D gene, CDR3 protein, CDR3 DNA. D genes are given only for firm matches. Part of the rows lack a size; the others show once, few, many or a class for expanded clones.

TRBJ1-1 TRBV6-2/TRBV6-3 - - CASSYPLNTEAFF TGTGCCAGCAGTTACCCCCTTAACACTGAAGCTTTCTTT
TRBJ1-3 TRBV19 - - CASFNEIAGNTIYF TGTGCCAGTTTCAACGAGATCGCTGGAAACACCATATATTTT
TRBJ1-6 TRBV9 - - CASSVEGGNSPLHF TGTGCCAGCAGCGTAGAAGGGGGTAATTCACCCCTCCACTTT
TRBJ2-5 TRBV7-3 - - CASSLRTGVGETQYF TGTGCCAGCAGCTTAAGGACGGGAGTGGGGGAGACCCAGTACTTC
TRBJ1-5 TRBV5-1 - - CASSLDGYSNQPQHF TGCGCCAGCAGCTTGGACGGGTATAGCAATCAGCCCCAGCATTTT
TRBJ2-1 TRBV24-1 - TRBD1 CATSARQGYEQFF TGTGCCACCAGTGCTAGACAGGGCTATGAGCAGTTCTTC
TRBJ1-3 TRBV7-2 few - CASSNRQASGNTIYF TGTGCCAGCAGCAACAGACAGGCCTCTGGAAACACCATATATTTT
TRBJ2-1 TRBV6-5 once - CASSYSDSHNEQFF TGTGCCAGCAGTTACTCGGACAGTCACAATGAGCAGTTCTTC
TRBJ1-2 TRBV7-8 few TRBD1 CASSLVGQTLGYTF TGTGCCAGCAGCTTAGTGGGACAGACGCTCGGCTACACCTTC
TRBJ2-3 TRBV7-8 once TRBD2 CASSFTGGFTDTQYF TGTGCCAGCAGCTTTACGGGAGGGTTCACAGATACGCAGTATTTT
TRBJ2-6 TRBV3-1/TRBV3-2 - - CASSQGGSYSGANVLTF TGTGCCAGCAGCCAAGGCGGCAGTTACTCTGGGGCCAACGTCCTGACTTTC
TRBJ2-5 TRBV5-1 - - CASSLEGGDRRKTQYF TGCGCCAGCAGCTTGGAAGGGGGGGACCGCCGGAAGACCCAGTACTTC
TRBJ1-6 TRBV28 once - CACRGWYNSPLHF TGTGCCTGCAGGGGCTGGTATAATTCACCCCTCCACTTT
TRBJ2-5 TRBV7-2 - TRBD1 CASSPGTVGETQYF TGTGCCAGCAGCCCCGGGACAGTGGGAGAGACCCAGTACTTC
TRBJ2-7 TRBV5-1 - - CASSSTVTSRNEQYF TGCGCCAGCAGCTCGACAGTAACCTCCAGGAACGAGCAGTACTTC
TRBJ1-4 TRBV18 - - CASSLPGHTTRRGEKLFF TGTGCCAGCTCACTCCCGGGACATACTACGCGCCGAGGGGAAAAACTGTTTTTT
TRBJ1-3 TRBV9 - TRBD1 CASSARGQGLTGNTIYF TGTGCCAGCAGCGCGCGGGGACAGGGCCTCACTGGAAACACCATATATTTT
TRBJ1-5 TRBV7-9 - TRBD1 CASTNDRDFSNQPQHF TGTGCCAGCACCAACGACAGGGACTTTAGCAATCAGCCCCAGCATTTT
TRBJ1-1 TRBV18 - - CASSPPDRLNTEAFF TGTGCCAGCTCACCACCTGACAGGTTAAACACTGAAGCTTTCTTT
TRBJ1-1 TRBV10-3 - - CAIKDSLESTEAFF TGTGCCATCAAAGACAGTTTGGAGAGCACTGAAGCTTTCTTT
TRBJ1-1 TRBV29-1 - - CSVAMNTEAFF TGCAGCGTGGCAATGAACACTGAAGCTTTCTTT
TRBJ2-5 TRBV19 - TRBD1 CASSPPRQGSLQETQYF TGTGCCAGTAGTCCCCCTCGACAGGGGTCGCTGCAAGAGACCCAGTACTTC
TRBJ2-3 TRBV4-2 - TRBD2 CASSHPLGAGENTDTQYF TGTGCCAGCAGCCACCCTCTGGGAGCGGGAGAGAACACAGATACGCAGTATTTT
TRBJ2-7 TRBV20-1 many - CSASRPGSAYEQYF TGCAGTGCTAGTCGACCCGGGAGTGCCTACGAGCAGTACTTC
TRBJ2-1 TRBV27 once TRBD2 CASSVASGGYNEQFF TGTGCCAGCAGTGTAGCTAGCGGGGGTTACAATGAGCAGTTCTTC
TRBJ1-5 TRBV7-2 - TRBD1 CASSLGQGAGQPQHF TGTGCCAGCAGCTTAGGCCAGGGGGCCGGTCAGCCCCAGCATTTT
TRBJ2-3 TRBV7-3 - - CASSLGLIGGPGDTQYF TGTGCCAGCAGTCTAGGCCTGATCGGGGGGCCAGGGGATACGCAGTATTTT
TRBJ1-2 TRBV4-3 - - CASSQDLGGYGYTF TGCGCCAGCAGCCAAGATCTGGGGGGCTATGGCTACACCTTC
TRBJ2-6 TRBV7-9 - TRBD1 CASSWWTGELGANVLTF TGTGCCAGCAGCTGGTGGACAGGGGAATTAGGGGCCAACGTCCTGACTTTC
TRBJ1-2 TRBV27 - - CASSFTYGYGYTF TGTGCCAGCAGTTTTACTTACGGTTACGGCTACACCTTC
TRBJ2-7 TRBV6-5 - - CASNLGGASYEQYF TGTGCCAGCAATTTAGGGGGAGCAAGTTACGAGCAGTACTTC
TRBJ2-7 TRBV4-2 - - CASSYTGGAYEQYF TGTGCCAGCAGCTACACAGGGGGGGCCTACGAGCAGTACTTC
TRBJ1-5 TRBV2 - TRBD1 CASSSRTGTNQPQHF TGTGCCAGCAGTTCAAGGACAGGGACTAATCAGCCCCAGCATTTT
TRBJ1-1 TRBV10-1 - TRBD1 CARLNGQGDAEENTEAFF TGCGCCAGACTAAATGGACAGGGAGATGCTGAAGAGAACACTGAAGCTTTCTTT
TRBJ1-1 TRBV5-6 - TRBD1 CASNRQGGTEAFF TGTGCCAGCAATAGACAGGGGGGCACTGAAGCTTTCTTT
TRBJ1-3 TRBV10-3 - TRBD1 CAISVSTGVGNTIYF TGTGCCATCAGTGTCTCTACAGGGGTTGGAAACACCATATATTTT
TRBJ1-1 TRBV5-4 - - CASSLEEDTEAFF TGTGCCAGCAGCTTAGAGGAGGACACTGAAGCTTTCTTT
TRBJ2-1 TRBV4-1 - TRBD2 CASSQGGSGRPEQFF TGCGCCAGCAGCCAAGGAGGTAGCGGGAGACCTGAGCAGTTCTTC
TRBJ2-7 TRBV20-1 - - CSASLGREQYF TGCAGTGCTAGCTTAGGGAGGGAGCAGTACTTC
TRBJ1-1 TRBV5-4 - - CASSLEQGFTEAFF TGTGCCAGCAGCTTGGAGCAGGGCTTCACTGAAGCTTTCTTT
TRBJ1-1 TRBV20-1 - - CSASSGRGAEAFF TGCAGTGCTAGTTCCGGGAGGGGGGCTGAAGCTTTCTTT
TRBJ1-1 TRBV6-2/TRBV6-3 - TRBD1 CASSYGTVTEAFF TGTGCCAGCAGTTACGGGACAGTAACTGAAGCTTTCTTT
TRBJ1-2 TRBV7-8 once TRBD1 CASSLASTGLGYTF TGTGCCAGCAGCTTAGCCTCGACAGGGTTGGGCTACACCTTC
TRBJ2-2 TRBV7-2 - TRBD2 CASSLVRNGLAGLTGELFF TGTGCCAGCAGCTTAGTCCGTAATGGACTAGCGGGACTAACCGGGGAGCTGTTTTTT
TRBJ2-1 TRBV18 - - CASSPWADMSYNEQFF TGTGCCAGCTCACCCTGGGCAGATATGTCCTACAATGAGCAGTTCTTC